This TCR beta chain was sequenced in a study of blood T cell repertoires in COVID-19. Background on the study: The origin of the acute and convalescent COVID-19 samples was the United States, Italy and Spain.

In the authors' workflow: Cell counts per sample came from amplifying reference gene primers. Generated by immunoSEQ multiplex PCR, the TCRdb table keeps only in-frame clones and is missing some. The V and J calls and clone size come from that table; D and trimming were worked out from the DNA. The repertoire holds over 80,000 clones, more than 90% seen once, with under 2% in the top ten. The ends were cut back, 0 bases at V and 2 bases at J, with 14 bases in the middle. Germline loops: CDR1 MNHEY, CDR2 SVGAGI. The CDR3 has 16 residues. The sequence came from a man in his sixties with acute or convalescent COVID-19. The sequenced sample consisted of peripheral blood. The rearrangement links TRBV6-5 to TRBJ2-7; D is possibly TRBD2 (7 bases). The CDR3: CASSYSGGGSPYEQYF. The CDR3 coding sequence is TGTGCCAGCAGTTACTCGGGGGGCGGGAGCCCCTACGAGCAGTACTTC.